One T cell receptor beta chain is described in this entry. This sample was included in a study of cytomegalovirus exposure and HLA in healthy donors. Trimming removed 1 base from V and 4 bases from J, with 23 bases in between. Per germline, CDR1 LNHNV and CDR2 YYDKDF (reference sequence). The CDR3 covers 19 residues. PCR primers comprised 60 Vbeta and 13 Jbeta primers. Measured with immunoSEQ multiplex PCR; TCRdb has only the in-frame clones, and not every one. This sample has tens of thousands of clones, with roughly 70% found just once. This TCR came from a man aged 55 to 70 in good health and CMV-seropositive. Sequenced input: PBMCs. The J gene is TRBJ1-5, the V gene TRBV15; D may be TRBD1 (6 bases). The CDR3 spells CATSRGWDTIIGWNQPQHF. CDR3 in DNA: TGTGCCACCAGCAGAGGATGGGACACAATAATAGGTTGGAATCAGCCCCAGCATTTT.